The next 2 T cell receptor beta chains were all read from a single sample in a study of blood T cell repertoires in COVID-19. Sequenced by immunoSEQ multiplex PCR; TCRdb stores in-frame clones only, minus some. The profile shows 250,000 or so clones, approximately 90% of them singletons. Sequenced material: PBMCs or T cells enriched from blood (not recorded which). These receptors were collected from a man in his forties or fifties who had been exposed to COVID-19.

This rearrangement joins TRBV7-2 to TRBJ2-1; 7 nucleotides align to TRBD2. The CDR3 loop spans 15 amino acids. The J segment lost 7 bases and the V segment lost 3 bases, leaving 9 bases of the junction unmatched. CDR1 and CDR2 (germline): SGHTA, FQGNSA. As DNA, the CDR3 is TGTGCCAGCAGCTTGGCCGGGACTACCCCGAATGAGCAGTTCTTC. The encoded protein is CASSLAGTTPNEQFF. Full variable domain (outside the CDR3, taken from reference TRBV7-2 and TRBJ2-1): GAGVSQSPSNKVTEKGKDVELRCDPISGHTALYWYRQSLGQGLEFLIYFQGNSAPDKSGLPSDRFSAERTGGSVSTLTIQRTQQEDSAVYLCASSLAGTTPNEQFFGPGTRLTVL.

This chain connects TRBV11-3 to TRBJ1-1; D is undetermined. The CDR3 sequence is 15 residues long. Trimming removed 4 bases at V and 7 bases at J, with 19 bases between. Germline V gene sequence: CDR1 SGHNT, CDR2 YENEEA. CDR3 DNA: TGTGCCAGCAGCTCTCCTCGAGGGTCGGGAAATGAAGCTTTCTTT. This gives the protein CASSSPRGSGNEAFF.